Following are 16 T cell receptor beta chains from one sample sequenced in a study of cytomegalovirus exposure and HLA in healthy donors. Some clones are missing from TCRdb's copy, which holds only in-frame ones; the method was immunoSEQ multiplex PCR. The table has 100,000 to 150,000 clones, about nine tenths seen once. The sample was PBMCs. These receptors originate from a young man in good health and CMV-seronegative.

The chain has TRBV7-3 and TRBJ2-5, with D tentatively TRBD2 (6 bases). The V and J ends lost 6 bases and 4 bases respectively, with 24 bases between them. Germline assignment: CDR1 SGHTA and CDR2 FQGTGA. This CDR3 has 17 amino acids. The CDR3 sequence: CASSPGPSPTGGETQYF. The CDR3 coding sequence is TGTGCCAGCAGTCCTGGGCCCAGTCCAACCGGGGGAGAGACCCAGTACTTC.

As DNA, the CDR3 is TGTGCCAGCAGCATCGACAGCCACTATGGCTACACCTTC. Its protein is CASSIDSHYGYTF. This chain connects TRBV5-4 to TRBJ1-2; TRBD1 might be the D (5 bases). This CDR3 has 13 residues. Trimming removed 4 bases from V and 3 bases from J, with 10 bases in between. From germline, CDR1 is SGHNT and CDR2 YYREEE (reference sequence). Based on the CDR3 plus reference TRBV5-4 and TRBJ1-2, the full variable domain is ETGVTQSPTHLIKTRGQQVTLRCSSQSGHNTVSWYQQALGQGPQFIFQYYREEENGRGNFPPRFSGLQFPNYSSELNVNALELDDSALYLCASSIDSHYGYTFGSGTRLTVV.

The rearrangement links TRBV29-1 to TRBJ1-2, with TRBD1 matching 10 bases. CDR1 is SQVTM, CDR2 ANQGSEA, per germline. With V trimmed by 5 bases and J by 2 bases, 5 bases remained unmatched. The CDR3 consists of 14 residues. DNA of the CDR3: TGCAGCGTTAAAGCGGGACAGGGGAACTATGGCTACACCTTC. Translating it yields CSVKAGQGNYGYTF.

The chain is built from TRBV15 and TRBJ2-7, with 10 bases fitting TRBD1. The germline CDR1 and CDR2 sequences are LNHNV and YYDKDF (reference sequence). J lost 3 bases, V lost 0 bases, and 5 bases had no gene match. The CDR3 spans 16 residues. The CDR3 DNA is TGTGCCACCAGCAGAGATGAGACAGGGGGCTACTACGAGCAGTACTTC. This translates into CATSRDETGGYYEQYF.

J is TRBJ2-7 and V is TRBV7-8; 11 bases fit TRBD2. Germline loops: CDR1 SGHVS, CDR2 FQNEAQ. This CDR3 has 15 residues. Trimming took 4 bases from V and 5 from J; bases not matched to a gene: 7. The CDR3 DNA reads as TGTGCCAGCAGCTCAAGACTAGCGGGAATCCACGAGCAGTACTTC. Translating it yields CASSSRLAGIHEQYF. The entire variable domain, with the rest obtained from reference TRBV7-8 and TRBJ2-7, is as follows: GAGVSQSPRYKVAKRGQDVALRCDPISGHVSLFWYQQALGQGPEFLTYFQNEAQLDKSGLPSDRFFAERPEGSVSTLKIQRTQQEDSAVYLCASSSRLAGIHEQYFGPGTRLTVT.

V is TRBV30 and J is TRBJ2-7; D is uncertain. Between the trimmed V and J ends, which lost 0 bases and 2 bases, there was a span of 8 bases. The CDR3 sequence is 13 residues long. CDR1 and CDR2 from the germline V gene are GTSNPN and SVGIG (reference sequence). DNA of the CDR3: TGTGCCTGGAGTGTCAACGGAGCCTACGAGCAGTACTTC. Protein: CAWSVNGAYEQYF.

The J gene is TRBJ2-7, the V gene TRBV30, with 8 bases lining up with TRBD1. J was trimmed by 2 bases and V by 1 base; bases with no gene match: 1. CDR3 length equals 13 residues. Germline V gene lookup returns CDR1 GTSNPN and CDR2 SVGIG (reference sequence). The CDR3 spells CAWSGDRTYEQYF. CDR3 DNA: TGTGCCTGGAGTGGGGACAGGACCTACGAGCAGTACTTC.

This clone was counted once. The rearrangement links TRBV4-1 to TRBJ1-1; 7 nucleotides agree with TRBD1. Per the germline V gene, CDR1 is MGHRA and CDR2 is YSYEKL. This CDR3 comprises 18 residues. V was pared by 4 bases and J by 6 bases, with 20 bases of the junction left unmatched. CDR3 region: CASSPGGVQGVRGPEAFF. The CDR3, as DNA: TGCGCCAGCAGCCCCGGGGGGGTGCAGGGGGTAAGAGGACCTGAAGCTTTCTTT.

CDR3 amino acids: CASAGAPSSYNEQFF. The CDR3 nucleotides read TGCGCCAGTGCGGGGGCCCCGAGCTCCTACAATGAGCAGTTCTTC. The chain joins TRBV4-1 to TRBJ2-1, with TRBD2 as a possible D gene (7 bases). Trimming left V 9 bases short and J 0 bases short, with 15 bases between. The CDR3 is made up of 15 amino acids. Germline V gene sequence: CDR1 MGHRA, CDR2 YSYEKL.

J is TRBJ1-1 and V is TRBV2, with a tentative D call TRBD1 (6 bases). Trimming pared 0 bases from V and 5 bases from J, leaving 13 bases between. CDR1 is SNHLY and CDR2 is FYNNEI in the germline V gene. The CDR3 has 15 amino acids. The CDR3 sequence is CASSEAIGRGTEAFF. CDR3 nucleotides: TGTGCCAGCAGTGAAGCGATTGGCAGGGGAACTGAAGCTTTCTTT.

J is TRBJ2-2 and V is TRBV19; tentative D call: TRBD1 (5 bases). The CDR3 is 14 amino acids. In germline, CDR1 is LNHDA, CDR2 SQIVND (reference sequence). Trimming stripped 7 bases from V and 0 bases from J, with 9 bases between. This CDR3 reads CASNQGSNTGELFF. The DNA of the CDR3 is TGTGCCAGTAACCAGGGCTCGAACACCGGGGAGCTGTTTTTT.

The rearrangement uses TRBV5-1 and TRBJ2-1; unclear D gene. Germline V gives CDR1 SGHRS, CDR2 YFSETQ. The CDR3 runs to 15 residues. V shed 0 bases and J shed 3 bases, with 10 bases lying between them. The CDR3 nucleotides are TGCGCCAGCAGCTTGGAACAGATTAACTACAATGAGCAGTTCTTC. Amino acids: CASSLEQINYNEQFF.

J is TRBJ1-5 and V is TRBV7-9; the match to TRBD1 covers 8 bases. Per germline, CDR1 SEHNR and CDR2 FQNEAQ (reference sequence). The CDR3 is 15 residues long. The J segment lost 8 bases and the V segment lost 5 bases, leaving 11 bases of the junction unmatched. For the CDR3, the DNA is TGTGCCAGCAGCCCAAACAGGGGGACGGTTGAGCCCCAGCATTTT. This sequence encodes CASSPNRGTVEPQHF.

This chain links TRBV7-6 with TRBJ2-6; maybe TRBD1 (6 bases). This CDR3 is 17 amino acids long. Germline V lookup: CDR1 SGHVS, CDR2 FNYEAQ. The germline V and J ends were trimmed by 4 bases and 1 base, with 14 bases remaining between them. CDR3 protein: CASSSSGHLSGANVLTF. CDR3 DNA: TGTGCCAGCAGCTCCTCGGGACACCTTTCTGGGGCCAACGTCCTGACTTTC.

This chain joins TRBV7-2 and TRBJ2-5; 10 nucleotides agree with TRBD2. This CDR3 contains 14 residues. Germline CDR1 SGHTA, CDR2 FQGNSA. J gave up 4 bases and V 5 bases, and 4 bases lay outside the gene matches. DNA of the CDR3: TGTGCCAGCAGCAGAACTAGCGGGACAGAGACCCAGTACTTC. The encoded protein is CASSRTSGTETQYF.

The genes are TRBV6-1 and TRBJ1-2; D is perhaps TRBD1 (6 bases). The V end lost 1 base, the J end lost 4 bases, and 10 bases lay between the germline ends. Germline loops: CDR1 MNHNS, CDR2 SASEGT. The CDR3 spans 14 residues. The CDR3 sequence: CASSEVGGGYGYTF. CDR3 coding DNA: TGTGCCAGCAGTGAAGTGGGAGGGGGCTATGGCTACACCTTC.